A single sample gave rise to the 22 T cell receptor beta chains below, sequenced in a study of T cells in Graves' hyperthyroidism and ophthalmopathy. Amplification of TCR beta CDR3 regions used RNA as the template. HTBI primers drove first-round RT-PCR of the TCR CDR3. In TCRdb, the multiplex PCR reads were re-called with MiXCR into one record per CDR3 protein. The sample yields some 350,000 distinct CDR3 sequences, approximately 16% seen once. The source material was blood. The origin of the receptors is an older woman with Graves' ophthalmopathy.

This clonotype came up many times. CDR3 sequence reads: CASSEYGYEQYF. Here the CDR3 DNA reads TGTGCCAGCAGTGAATACGGCTACGAGCAGTACTTC. The J gene is TRBJ2-7, the V gene TRBV6-1; D uncertain. This CDR3 comprises 12 residues. Trimming removed 2 bases at V and 3 bases at J, with 5 bases between. Germline lookup yields CDR1 MNHNS and CDR2 SASEGT.

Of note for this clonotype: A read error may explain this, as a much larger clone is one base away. CDR3 coding DNA: TGTGCCAGCAGTGGGGGACCCTTGCAGATCCAGTACTTC. As protein: CASSGGPLQIQYF. The chain joins TRBV28 to TRBJ2-5; D tentatively fits TRBD1 or TRBD2 (5 bases each). The CDR3 has 13 amino acids. V lost 5 bases and J 10 bases, leaving 17 bases between the germline ends. CDR1 and CDR2 (germline): MDHEN, SYDVKM.

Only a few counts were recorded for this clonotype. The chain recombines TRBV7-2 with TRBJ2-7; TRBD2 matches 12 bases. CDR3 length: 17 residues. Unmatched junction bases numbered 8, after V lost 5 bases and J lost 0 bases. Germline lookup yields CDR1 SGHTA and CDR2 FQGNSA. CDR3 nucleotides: TGTGCCAGCAGCACCGGGACTAGCGGGCCAGTCTCCTACGAGCAGTACTTC. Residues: CASSTGTSGPVSYEQYF.

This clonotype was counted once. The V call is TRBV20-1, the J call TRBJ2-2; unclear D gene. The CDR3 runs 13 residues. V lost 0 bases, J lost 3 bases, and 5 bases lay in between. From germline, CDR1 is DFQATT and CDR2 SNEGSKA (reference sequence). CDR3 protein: CSARDLDTGELFF. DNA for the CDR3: TGCAGTGCTAGAGATTTGGACACCGGGGAGCTGTTTTTT.

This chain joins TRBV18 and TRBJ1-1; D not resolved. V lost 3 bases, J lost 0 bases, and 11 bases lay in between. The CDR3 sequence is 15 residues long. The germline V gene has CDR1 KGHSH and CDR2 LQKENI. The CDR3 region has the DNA TGTGCCAGCTCACCGACGCGCCAGATGAACACTGAAGCTTTCTTT. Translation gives CASSPTRQMNTEAFF.

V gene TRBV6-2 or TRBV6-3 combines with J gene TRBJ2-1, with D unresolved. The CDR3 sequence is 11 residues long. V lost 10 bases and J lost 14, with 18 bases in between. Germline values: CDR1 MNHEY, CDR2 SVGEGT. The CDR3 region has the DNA TGTGCCACCCAGCATGTAGCAGCTGAGTTCTTC. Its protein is CATQHVAAEFF.

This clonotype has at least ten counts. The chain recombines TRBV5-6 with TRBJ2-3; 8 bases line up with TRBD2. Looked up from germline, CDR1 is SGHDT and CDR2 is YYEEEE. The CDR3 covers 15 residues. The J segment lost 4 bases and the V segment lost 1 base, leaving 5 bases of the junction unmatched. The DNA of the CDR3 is TGTGCCAGCAGCTTGAATCGGGGGGGGCCAGATACGCAGTATTTT. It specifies CASSLNRGGPDTQYF.

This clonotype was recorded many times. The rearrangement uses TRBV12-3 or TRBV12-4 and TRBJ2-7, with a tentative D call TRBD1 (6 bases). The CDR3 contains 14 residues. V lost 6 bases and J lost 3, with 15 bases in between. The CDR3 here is CASRIQGKSYEQYF. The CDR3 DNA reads TGTGCCAGCAGAATACAGGGAAAAAGCTACGAGCAGTACTTC.

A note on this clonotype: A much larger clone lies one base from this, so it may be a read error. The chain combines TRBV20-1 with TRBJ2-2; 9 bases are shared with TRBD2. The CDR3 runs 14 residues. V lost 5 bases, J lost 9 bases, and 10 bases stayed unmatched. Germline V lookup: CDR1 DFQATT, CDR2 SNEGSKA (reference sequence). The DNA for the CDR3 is TGCAGTGCTCATCGAGCGGGAGGTGCCAGGGAGCTGTTTTTT. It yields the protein CSAHRAGGARELFF.

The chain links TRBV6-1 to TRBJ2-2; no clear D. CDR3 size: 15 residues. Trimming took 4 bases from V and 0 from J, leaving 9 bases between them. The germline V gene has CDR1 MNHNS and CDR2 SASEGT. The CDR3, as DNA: TGTGCCAGCAGTGTGTTCACAGCGAACACCGGGGAGCTGTTTTTT. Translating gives CASSVFTANTGELFF.

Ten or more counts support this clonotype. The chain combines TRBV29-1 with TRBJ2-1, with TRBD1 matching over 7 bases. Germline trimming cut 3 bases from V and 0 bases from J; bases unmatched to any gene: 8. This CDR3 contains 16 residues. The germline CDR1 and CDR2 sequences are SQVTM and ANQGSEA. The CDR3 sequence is CSVDGATGRSYNEQFF. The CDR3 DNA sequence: TGCAGCGTTGATGGTGCGACAGGGCGCTCCTACAATGAGCAGTTCTTC.

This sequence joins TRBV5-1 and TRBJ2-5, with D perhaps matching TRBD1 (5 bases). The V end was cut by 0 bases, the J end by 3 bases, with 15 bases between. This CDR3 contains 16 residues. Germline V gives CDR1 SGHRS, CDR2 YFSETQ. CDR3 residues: CASSLAGAGPEETQYF. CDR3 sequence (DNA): TGCGCCAGCAGCTTGGCCGGAGCAGGGCCCGAAGAGACCCAGTACTTC.

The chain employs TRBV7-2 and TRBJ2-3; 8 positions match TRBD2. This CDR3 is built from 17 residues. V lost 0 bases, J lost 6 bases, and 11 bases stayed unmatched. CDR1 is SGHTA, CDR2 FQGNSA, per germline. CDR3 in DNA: TGTGCCAGCAGCTTAGCCATTAGAGCGGGAGTTGCGGATACGCAGTATTTT. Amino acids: CASSLAIRAGVADTQYF.

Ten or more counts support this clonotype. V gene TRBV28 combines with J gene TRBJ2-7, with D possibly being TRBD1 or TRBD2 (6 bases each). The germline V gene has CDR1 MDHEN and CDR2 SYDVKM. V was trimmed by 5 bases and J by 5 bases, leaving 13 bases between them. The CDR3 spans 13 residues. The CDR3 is CASSKQGGNEQYF. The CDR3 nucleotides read TGTGCCAGCAGTAAACAGGGAGGAAACGAGCAGTACTTC.

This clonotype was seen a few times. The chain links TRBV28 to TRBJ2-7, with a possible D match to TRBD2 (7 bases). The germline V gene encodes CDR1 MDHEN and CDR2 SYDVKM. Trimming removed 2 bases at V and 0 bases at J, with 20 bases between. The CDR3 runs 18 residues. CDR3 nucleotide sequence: TGTGCCAGCAGTTTAGGGGATCTGGGGGGGCGACGCTCCTACGAGCAGTACTTC. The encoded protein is CASSLGDLGGRRSYEQYF.

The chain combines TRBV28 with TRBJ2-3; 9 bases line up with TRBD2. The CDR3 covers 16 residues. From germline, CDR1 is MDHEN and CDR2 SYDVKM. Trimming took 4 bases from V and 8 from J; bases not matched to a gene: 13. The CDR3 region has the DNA TGTGCCAGCAGTTCCCCCACGAGACCAGCGGGAGGTACGCAGTATTTT. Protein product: CASSSPTRPAGGTQYF. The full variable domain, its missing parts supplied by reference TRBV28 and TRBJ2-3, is DVKVTQSSRYLVKRTGEKVFLECVQDMDHENMFWYRQDPGLGLRLIYFSYDVKMKEKGDIPEGYSVSREKKERFSLILESASTNQTSMYLCASSSPTRPAGGTQYFGPGTRLTVL.

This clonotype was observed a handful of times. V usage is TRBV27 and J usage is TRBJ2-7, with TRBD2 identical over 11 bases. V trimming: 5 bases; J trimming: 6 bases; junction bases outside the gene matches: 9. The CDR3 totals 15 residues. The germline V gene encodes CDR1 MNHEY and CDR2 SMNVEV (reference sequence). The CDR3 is CASSISGRAFLEQYF. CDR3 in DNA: TGTGCCAGCAGTATTAGCGGGAGGGCCTTTCTCGAGCAGTACTTC.

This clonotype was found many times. The CDR3 here is CATSDGGVGRQNEQFF. In nucleotides, the CDR3 is TGTGCCACCAGTGATGGTGGTGTGGGCCGCCAGAATGAGCAGTTCTTC. The chain couples TRBV24-1 to TRBJ2-1; D call uncertain. From germline, CDR1 is KGHDR and CDR2 SFDVKD. Deletions cut 3 bases from V and 7 bases from J, with 18 bases between. This CDR3 comprises 16 residues.

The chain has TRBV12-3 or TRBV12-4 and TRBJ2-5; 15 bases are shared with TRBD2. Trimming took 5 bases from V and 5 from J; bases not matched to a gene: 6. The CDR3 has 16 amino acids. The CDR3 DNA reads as TGTGCCAGCAGTCCGGGACTAGCGGGAGGAGGGGAGACCCAGTACTTC. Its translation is CASSPGLAGGGETQYF.

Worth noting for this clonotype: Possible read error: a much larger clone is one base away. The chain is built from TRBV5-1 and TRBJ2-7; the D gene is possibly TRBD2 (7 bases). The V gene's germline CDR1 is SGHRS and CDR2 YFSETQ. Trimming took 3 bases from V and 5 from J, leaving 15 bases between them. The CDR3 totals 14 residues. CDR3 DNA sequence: TGCGCCAGCAGCTGGGGGCGGGAGTCCGACGAGCAGTACTTC. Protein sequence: CASSWGRESDEQYF.

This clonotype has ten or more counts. The chain's CDR3 is CASSQTSGRVDTQYF. CDR3 bases: TGTGCCAGCAGCCAGACTAGCGGGAGGGTGGATACGCAGTATTTT. This chain uses TRBV28 with TRBJ2-3, with 14 bases matching TRBD2. Germline trimming cut 6 bases from V and 6 bases from J; bases unmatched to any gene: 5. Per the germline V gene, CDR1 is MDHEN and CDR2 is SYDVKM. The CDR3 loop spans 15 amino acids.

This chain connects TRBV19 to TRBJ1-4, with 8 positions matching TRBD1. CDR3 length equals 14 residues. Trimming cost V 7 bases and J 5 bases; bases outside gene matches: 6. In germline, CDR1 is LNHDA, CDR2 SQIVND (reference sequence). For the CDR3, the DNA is TGTGCCAGTAACCAACAGGGGGGCAATGAAAAACTGTTTTTT. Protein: CASNQQGGNEKLFF.